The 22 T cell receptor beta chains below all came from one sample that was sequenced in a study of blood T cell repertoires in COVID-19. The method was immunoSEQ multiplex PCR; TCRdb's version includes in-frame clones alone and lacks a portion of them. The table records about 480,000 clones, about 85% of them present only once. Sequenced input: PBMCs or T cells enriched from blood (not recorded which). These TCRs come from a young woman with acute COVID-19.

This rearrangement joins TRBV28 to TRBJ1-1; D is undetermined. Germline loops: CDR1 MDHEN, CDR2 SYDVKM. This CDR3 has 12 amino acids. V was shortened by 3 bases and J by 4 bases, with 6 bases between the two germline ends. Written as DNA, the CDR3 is TGTGCCAGCAGTTTGGTCGGCACTGAAGCTTTCTTT. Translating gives CASSLVGTEAFF.

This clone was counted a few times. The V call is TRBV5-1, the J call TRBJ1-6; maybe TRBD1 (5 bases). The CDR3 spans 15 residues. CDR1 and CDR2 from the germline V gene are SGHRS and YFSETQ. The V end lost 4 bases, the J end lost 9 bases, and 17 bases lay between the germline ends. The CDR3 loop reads CASSNAQGSSSPLHF. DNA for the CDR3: TGCGCCAGCAGCAATGCCCAGGGTTCCAGTTCACCCCTCCACTTT.

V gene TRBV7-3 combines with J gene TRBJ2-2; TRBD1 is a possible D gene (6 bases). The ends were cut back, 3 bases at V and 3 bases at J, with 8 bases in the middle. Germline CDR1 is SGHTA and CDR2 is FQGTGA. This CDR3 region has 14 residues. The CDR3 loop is CASSLGHYTGELFF. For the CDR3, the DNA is TGTGCCAGCAGCTTGGGACACTACACCGGGGAGCTGTTTTTT. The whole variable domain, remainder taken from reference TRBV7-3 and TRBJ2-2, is GAGVSQTPSNKVTEKGKYVELRCDPISGHTALYWYRQSLGQGPEFLIYFQGTGAADDSGLPNDRFFAVRPEGSVSTLKIQRTERGDSAVYLCASSLGHYTGELFFGEGSRLTVL.

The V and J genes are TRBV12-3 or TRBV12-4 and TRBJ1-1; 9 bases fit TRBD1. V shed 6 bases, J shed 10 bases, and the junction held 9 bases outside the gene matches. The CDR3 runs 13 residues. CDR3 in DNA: TGTGCCAGCAGGCCAACAGGGGGCGTCTCAGCTTTCTTT. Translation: CASRPTGGVSAFF.

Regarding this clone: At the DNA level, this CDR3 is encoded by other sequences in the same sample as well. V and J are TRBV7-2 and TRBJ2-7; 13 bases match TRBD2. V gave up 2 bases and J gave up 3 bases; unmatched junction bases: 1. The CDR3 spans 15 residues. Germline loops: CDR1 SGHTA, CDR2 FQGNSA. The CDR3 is CASSLRTSGSYEQYF. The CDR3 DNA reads TGTGCCAGCAGCTTACGGACTAGCGGGAGCTACGAGCAGTACTTC.

CDR3 loop: CASRQGFGYTF. The CDR3 DNA reads as TGCGCCAGCAGACAGGGGTTCGGCTACACCTTC. The J gene is TRBJ1-2, the V gene TRBV5-1, with 7 bases fitting TRBD1. The CDR3 covers 11 residues. The germline V gene encodes CDR1 SGHRS and CDR2 YFSETQ. The V and J ends lost 5 bases and 8 bases, in that order; junction bases with no gene match: 3.

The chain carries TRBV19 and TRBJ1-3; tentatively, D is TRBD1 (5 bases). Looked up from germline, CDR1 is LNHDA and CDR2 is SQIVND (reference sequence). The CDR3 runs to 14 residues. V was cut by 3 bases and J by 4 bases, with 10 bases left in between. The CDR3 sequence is CASSMGRQGNTIYF. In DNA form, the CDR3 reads TGTGCCAGTAGTATGGGCCGACAGGGAAACACCATATATTTT.

The CDR3, as DNA: TGTGCCAGCAGCCCCCAGGGACTAGCCGACGAGCAGTTCTTC. Its protein is CASSPQGLADEQFF. The chain uses TRBV7-3 and TRBJ2-1; 9 bases align to TRBD2. The germline gives CDR1 SGHTA, CDR2 FQGTGA. This CDR3 spans 14 amino acids. V shed 5 bases, J shed 10 bases, and the junction held 9 bases outside the gene matches.

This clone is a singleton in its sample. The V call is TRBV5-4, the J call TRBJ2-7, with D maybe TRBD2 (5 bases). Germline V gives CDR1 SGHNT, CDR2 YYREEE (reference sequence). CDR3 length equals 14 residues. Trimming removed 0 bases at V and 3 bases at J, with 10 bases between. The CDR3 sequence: CASSLAVGDYEQYF. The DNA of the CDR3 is TGTGCCAGCAGCTTGGCCGTCGGGGACTACGAGCAGTACTTC.

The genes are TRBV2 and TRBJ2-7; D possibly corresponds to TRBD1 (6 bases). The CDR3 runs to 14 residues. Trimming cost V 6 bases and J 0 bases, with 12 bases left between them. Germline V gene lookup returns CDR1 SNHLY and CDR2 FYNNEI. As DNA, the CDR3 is TGTGCCAGCAGCAAAGACAGGTTCTCCTACGAGCAGTACTTC. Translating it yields CASSKDRFSYEQYF. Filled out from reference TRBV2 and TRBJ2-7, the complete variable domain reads EPEVTQTPSHQVTQMGQEVILRCVPISNHLYFYWYRQILGQKVEFLVSFYNNEISEKSEIFDDQFSVERPDGSNFTLKIRSTKLEDSAMYFCASSKDRFSYEQYFGPGTRLTVT.

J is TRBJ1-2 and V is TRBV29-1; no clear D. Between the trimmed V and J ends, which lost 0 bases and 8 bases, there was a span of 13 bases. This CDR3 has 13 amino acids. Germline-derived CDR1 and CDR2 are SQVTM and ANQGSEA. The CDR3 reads CSVEDQRQKGYTF. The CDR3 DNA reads TGCAGCGTTGAAGATCAGCGGCAGAAGGGCTACACCTTC.

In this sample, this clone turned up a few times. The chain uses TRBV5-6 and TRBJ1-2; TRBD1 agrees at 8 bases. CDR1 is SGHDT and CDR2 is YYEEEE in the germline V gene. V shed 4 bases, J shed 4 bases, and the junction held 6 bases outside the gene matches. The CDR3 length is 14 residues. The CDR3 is CASSLGTGSYGYTF. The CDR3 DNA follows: TGTGCCAGCAGCCTCGGGACAGGCTCCTATGGCTACACCTTC.

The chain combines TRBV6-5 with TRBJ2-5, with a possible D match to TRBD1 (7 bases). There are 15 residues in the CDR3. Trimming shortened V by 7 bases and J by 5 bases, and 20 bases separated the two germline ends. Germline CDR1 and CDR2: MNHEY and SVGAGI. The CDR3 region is CASNLEGATRETQYF. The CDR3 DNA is TGTGCCAGCAATCTGGAGGGGGCGACTCGGGAGACCCAGTACTTC.

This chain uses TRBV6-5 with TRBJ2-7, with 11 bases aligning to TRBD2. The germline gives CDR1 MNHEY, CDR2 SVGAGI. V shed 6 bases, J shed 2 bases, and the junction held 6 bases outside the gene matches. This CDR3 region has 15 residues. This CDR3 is CASSLGLAEPYEQYF. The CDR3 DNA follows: TGTGCCAGCAGCCTGGGACTAGCGGAGCCCTACGAGCAGTACTTC.

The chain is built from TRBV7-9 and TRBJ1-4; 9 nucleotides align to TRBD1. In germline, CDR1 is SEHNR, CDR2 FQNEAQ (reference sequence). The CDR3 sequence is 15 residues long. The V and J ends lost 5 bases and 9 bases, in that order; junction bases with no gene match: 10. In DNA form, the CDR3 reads TGTGCCAGCAGCCAGATGGGACAGGGTGTGAAAAAACTGTTTTTT. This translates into CASSQMGQGVKKLFF.

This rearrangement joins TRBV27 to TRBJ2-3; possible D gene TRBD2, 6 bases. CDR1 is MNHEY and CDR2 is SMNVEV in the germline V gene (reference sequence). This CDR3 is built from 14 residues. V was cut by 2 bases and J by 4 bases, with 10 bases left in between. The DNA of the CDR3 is TGTGCCAGCAGTTTAAGGGAGGCGTCAGATACGCAGTATTTT. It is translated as CASSLREASDTQYF.

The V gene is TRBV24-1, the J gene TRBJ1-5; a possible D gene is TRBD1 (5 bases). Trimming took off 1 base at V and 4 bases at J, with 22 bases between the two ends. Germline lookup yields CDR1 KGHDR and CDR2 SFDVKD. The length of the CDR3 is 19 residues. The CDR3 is CATSDFRGLRTPGNQPQHF. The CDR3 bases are TGTGCCACCAGTGATTTTCGGGGACTCCGGACCCCGGGAAATCAGCCCCAGCATTTT.

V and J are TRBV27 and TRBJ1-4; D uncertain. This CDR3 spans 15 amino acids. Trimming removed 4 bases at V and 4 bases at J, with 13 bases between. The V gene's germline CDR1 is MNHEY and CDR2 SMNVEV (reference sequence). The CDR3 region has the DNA TGTGCCAGCAGTTCGGAGTCTACTGGTAATGAAAAACTGTTTTTT. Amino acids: CASSSESTGNEKLFF. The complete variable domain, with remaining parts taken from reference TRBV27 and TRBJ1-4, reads EAQVTQNPRYLITVTGKKLTVTCSQNMNHEYMSWYRQDPGLGLRQIYYSMNVEVTDKGDVPEGYKVSRKEKRNFPLILESPSPNQTSLYFCASSSESTGNEKLFFGSGTQLSVL.

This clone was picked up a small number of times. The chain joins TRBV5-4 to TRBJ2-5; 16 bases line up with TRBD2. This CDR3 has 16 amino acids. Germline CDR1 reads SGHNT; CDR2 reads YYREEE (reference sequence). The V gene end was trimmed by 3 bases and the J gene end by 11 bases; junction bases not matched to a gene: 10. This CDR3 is CASSSGLAGGDSPQYF. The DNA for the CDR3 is TGTGCCAGCAGCTCGGGACTAGCGGGGGGGGATTCCCCACAGTACTTC.

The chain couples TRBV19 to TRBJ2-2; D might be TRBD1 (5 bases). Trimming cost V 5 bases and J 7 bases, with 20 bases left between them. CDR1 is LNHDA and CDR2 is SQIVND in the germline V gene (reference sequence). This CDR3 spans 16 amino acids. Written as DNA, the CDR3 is TGTGCCAGTAGTCCAAAGGGCCAGGGATCGGGCGGGGAGCTGTTTTTT. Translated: CASSPKGQGSGGELFF. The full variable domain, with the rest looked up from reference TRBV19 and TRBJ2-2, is DGGITQSPKYLFRKEGQNVTLSCEQNLNHDAMYWYRQDPGQGLRLIYYSQIVNDFQKGDIAEGYSVSREKKESFPLTVTSAQKNPTAFYLCASSPKGQGSGGELFFGEGSRLTVL.

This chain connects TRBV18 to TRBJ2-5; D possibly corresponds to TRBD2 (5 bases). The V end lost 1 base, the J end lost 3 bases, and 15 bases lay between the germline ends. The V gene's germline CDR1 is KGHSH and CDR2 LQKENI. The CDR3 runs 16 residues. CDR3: CASSPRGEGQEETQYF. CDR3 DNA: TGTGCCAGCTCACCACGGGGTGAGGGCCAGGAAGAGACCCAGTACTTC.

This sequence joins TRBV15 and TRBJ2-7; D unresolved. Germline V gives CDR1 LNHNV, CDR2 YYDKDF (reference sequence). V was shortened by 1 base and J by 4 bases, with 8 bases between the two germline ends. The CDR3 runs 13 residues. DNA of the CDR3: TGTGCCACCAGCAGAGTAGAACGTTACGAGCAGTACTTC. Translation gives CATSRVERYEQYF.